This T cell receptor (beta chain) was obtained from a study of T cell changes during pregnancy in multiple sclerosis. The data were produced by immunoSEQ multiplex PCR, yet TCRdb's version contains in-frame clones alone and is incomplete. The data hold roughly 42,000 clones, with 70% to 90% observed a single time. V gave up 4 bases and J gave up 5 bases, with 8 bases separating them. This CDR3 region has 13 residues. Germline values: CDR1 WNHNN, CDR2 SYGVQD (reference sequence). The V call is TRBV10-1, the J call TRBJ2-2; D remains ambiguous. The TCR was taken from a female donor with multiple sclerosis, enrolled in a pregnancy study. The source material was CD4+ T cells from peripheral blood mononuclear cells, sampled in the first trimester of pregnancy. Written as DNA, the CDR3 is TGCGCCAGCAGTGGGCTGCAGACCGGGGAGCTGTTTTTT. It specifies CASSGLQTGELFF.